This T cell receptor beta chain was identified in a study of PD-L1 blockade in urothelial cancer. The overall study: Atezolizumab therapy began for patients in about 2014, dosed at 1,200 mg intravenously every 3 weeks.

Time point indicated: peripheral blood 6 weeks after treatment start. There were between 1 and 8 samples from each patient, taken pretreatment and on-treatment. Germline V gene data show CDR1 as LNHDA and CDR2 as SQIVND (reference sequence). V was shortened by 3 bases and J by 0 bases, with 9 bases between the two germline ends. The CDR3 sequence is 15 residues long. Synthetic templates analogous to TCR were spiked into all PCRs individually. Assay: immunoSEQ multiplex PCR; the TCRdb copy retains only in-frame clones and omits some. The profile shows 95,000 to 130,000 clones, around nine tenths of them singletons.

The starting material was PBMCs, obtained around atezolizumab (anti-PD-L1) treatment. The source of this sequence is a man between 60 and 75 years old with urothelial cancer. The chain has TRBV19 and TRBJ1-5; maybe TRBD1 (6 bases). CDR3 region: CASSIGQPSNQPQHF. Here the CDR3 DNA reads TGTGCCAGTAGTATCGGACAGCCTAGCAATCAGCCCCAGCATTTT.